These 10 T cell receptor beta chains were all obtained from the same sample, sequenced in a study of blood T cells in healthy people across ages. Alongside a J-beta primer mix, a sample-barcoded 5' primer served in a second PCR lasting roughly 7 to 12 cycles. TCRdb passed the 5' RACE reads through MiXCR, listing each CDR3 protein once. The profile shows over 600,000 distinct CDR3 sequences, around half of them singletons. Sequencing was done on a sample of blood. These receptors all come from a man at least 80 years old in good health.

In DNA, the CDR3 is TGTGCCAGCAGTTTTAGGGCAGGGCAATCCTACGAGCAGTACTTC. Translation gives CASSFRAGQSYEQYF. V is TRBV27 and J is TRBJ2-7; D is perhaps TRBD1 (5 bases). From germline, CDR1 is MNHEY and CDR2 SMNVEV (reference sequence). Trimming shortened V by 3 bases and J by 1 base, and 13 bases separated the two germline ends. The CDR3 runs to 15 residues.

The V and J genes are TRBV5-1 and TRBJ2-2; tentatively, D is TRBD2 (5 bases). Trimming left V 0 bases short and J 0 bases short, with 18 bases between. The CDR3 runs to 19 residues. Germline CDR1 SGHRS, CDR2 YFSETQ. Here the CDR3 reads CASSLEVVGISANTGELFF. In DNA, the CDR3 is TGCGCCAGCAGCTTGGAAGTAGTCGGGATTTCCGCGAACACCGGGGAGCTGTTTTTT.

Written as DNA, the CDR3 is TGTGCCAGCTCTCGTGCAAGGCTCGAGACCCAGTACTTC. Amino acid sequence: CASSRARLETQYF. The J gene is TRBJ2-5, the V gene TRBV18; D gene ambiguous. The V gene's germline CDR1 is KGHSH and CDR2 LQKENI. Trimming left V 6 bases short and J 5 bases short, with 13 bases between. The CDR3 is 13 residues long.

Only one count was recorded for this clonotype. The chain couples TRBV13 to TRBJ2-3, with 7 bases aligning to TRBD2. The germline CDR1 and CDR2 sequences are PRHDT and FYEKMQ (reference sequence). The V gene end was trimmed by 6 bases and the J gene end by 0 bases; junction bases not matched to a gene: 15. The CDR3 extends over 18 amino acids. The CDR3 here is CASRRALGRESSTDTQYF. CDR3 DNA: TGTGCCAGCAGGCGAGCTTTGGGGAGGGAATCTAGCACAGATACGCAGTATTTT.

Regarding this clonotype: Given a much more abundant clone one base away, this may be a read error. J is TRBJ2-1 and V is TRBV29-1; 8 nucleotides line up with TRBD2. The CDR3 extends over 14 amino acids. Germline CDR1 and CDR2: SQVTM and ANQGSEA. J gave up 7 bases and V 3 bases, and 8 bases lay outside the gene matches. CDR3 residues: CSVDPGRADNEQFF. CDR3 coding DNA: TGCAGCGTTGACCCCGGGAGGGCCGATAATGAGCAGTTCTTC.

The CDR3 here is CASSFVGTGGGEQFF. In nucleotides, the CDR3 is TGTGCCAGCAGCTTTGTGGGGACAGGGGGCGGTGAGCAGTTCTTC. The rearrangement uses TRBV7-6 and TRBJ2-1, with 12 bases matching TRBD1. With V trimmed by 3 bases and J by 9 bases, 6 bases remained unmatched. Germline CDR1 is SGHVS and CDR2 is FNYEAQ. This CDR3 is 15 amino acids long.

This clonotype was picked up a small number of times. This rearrangement joins TRBV11-3 to TRBJ2-1; D may be TRBD2 (6 bases). Per the germline V gene, CDR1 is SGHNT and CDR2 is YENEEA. The CDR3 extends over 16 amino acids. Trimming took 1 base from V and 0 from J, leaving 10 bases between them. The DNA for the CDR3 is TGTGCCAGCAGCTTAGCTGGAGCGGGCTCCTACAATGAGCAGTTCTTC. Translation gives CASSLAGAGSYNEQFF.

The chain is built from TRBV28 and TRBJ2-7, with TRBD2 matching 9 bases. Unmatched junction bases numbered 5, after V lost 5 bases and J lost 6 bases. This CDR3 has 13 residues. Germline V gives CDR1 MDHEN, CDR2 SYDVKM. CDR3 residues: CASSPLAGLEQYF. CDR3 nucleotides: TGTGCCAGCAGTCCCCTAGCGGGACTCGAGCAGTACTTC.

V usage is TRBV27 and J usage is TRBJ2-1; the match to TRBD2 covers 10 bases. V was clipped by 5 bases and J by 0 bases; unmatched bases: 7. The CDR3 length is 17 residues. Germline V gene sequence: CDR1 MNHEY, CDR2 SMNVEV (reference sequence). CDR3 loop: CASSKREGLSSYNEQFF. CDR3 DNA: TGTGCCAGCAGTAAGCGGGAGGGCCTAAGCTCCTACAATGAGCAGTTCTTC.

This clonotype has only a few counts. The chain has TRBV19 and TRBJ2-3; D tentatively reads TRBD1 or TRBD2 (6 bases each). CDR1 and CDR2 from the germline V gene are LNHDA and SQIVND (reference sequence). The V end lost 5 bases, the J end lost 2 bases, and 20 bases lay between the germline ends. The CDR3 is 17 amino acids. The CDR3 nucleotides read TGTGCCAGTAGTGGAGGGACACCTAACATTTTCACAGATACGCAGTATTTT. Translating gives CASSGGTPNIFTDTQYF.